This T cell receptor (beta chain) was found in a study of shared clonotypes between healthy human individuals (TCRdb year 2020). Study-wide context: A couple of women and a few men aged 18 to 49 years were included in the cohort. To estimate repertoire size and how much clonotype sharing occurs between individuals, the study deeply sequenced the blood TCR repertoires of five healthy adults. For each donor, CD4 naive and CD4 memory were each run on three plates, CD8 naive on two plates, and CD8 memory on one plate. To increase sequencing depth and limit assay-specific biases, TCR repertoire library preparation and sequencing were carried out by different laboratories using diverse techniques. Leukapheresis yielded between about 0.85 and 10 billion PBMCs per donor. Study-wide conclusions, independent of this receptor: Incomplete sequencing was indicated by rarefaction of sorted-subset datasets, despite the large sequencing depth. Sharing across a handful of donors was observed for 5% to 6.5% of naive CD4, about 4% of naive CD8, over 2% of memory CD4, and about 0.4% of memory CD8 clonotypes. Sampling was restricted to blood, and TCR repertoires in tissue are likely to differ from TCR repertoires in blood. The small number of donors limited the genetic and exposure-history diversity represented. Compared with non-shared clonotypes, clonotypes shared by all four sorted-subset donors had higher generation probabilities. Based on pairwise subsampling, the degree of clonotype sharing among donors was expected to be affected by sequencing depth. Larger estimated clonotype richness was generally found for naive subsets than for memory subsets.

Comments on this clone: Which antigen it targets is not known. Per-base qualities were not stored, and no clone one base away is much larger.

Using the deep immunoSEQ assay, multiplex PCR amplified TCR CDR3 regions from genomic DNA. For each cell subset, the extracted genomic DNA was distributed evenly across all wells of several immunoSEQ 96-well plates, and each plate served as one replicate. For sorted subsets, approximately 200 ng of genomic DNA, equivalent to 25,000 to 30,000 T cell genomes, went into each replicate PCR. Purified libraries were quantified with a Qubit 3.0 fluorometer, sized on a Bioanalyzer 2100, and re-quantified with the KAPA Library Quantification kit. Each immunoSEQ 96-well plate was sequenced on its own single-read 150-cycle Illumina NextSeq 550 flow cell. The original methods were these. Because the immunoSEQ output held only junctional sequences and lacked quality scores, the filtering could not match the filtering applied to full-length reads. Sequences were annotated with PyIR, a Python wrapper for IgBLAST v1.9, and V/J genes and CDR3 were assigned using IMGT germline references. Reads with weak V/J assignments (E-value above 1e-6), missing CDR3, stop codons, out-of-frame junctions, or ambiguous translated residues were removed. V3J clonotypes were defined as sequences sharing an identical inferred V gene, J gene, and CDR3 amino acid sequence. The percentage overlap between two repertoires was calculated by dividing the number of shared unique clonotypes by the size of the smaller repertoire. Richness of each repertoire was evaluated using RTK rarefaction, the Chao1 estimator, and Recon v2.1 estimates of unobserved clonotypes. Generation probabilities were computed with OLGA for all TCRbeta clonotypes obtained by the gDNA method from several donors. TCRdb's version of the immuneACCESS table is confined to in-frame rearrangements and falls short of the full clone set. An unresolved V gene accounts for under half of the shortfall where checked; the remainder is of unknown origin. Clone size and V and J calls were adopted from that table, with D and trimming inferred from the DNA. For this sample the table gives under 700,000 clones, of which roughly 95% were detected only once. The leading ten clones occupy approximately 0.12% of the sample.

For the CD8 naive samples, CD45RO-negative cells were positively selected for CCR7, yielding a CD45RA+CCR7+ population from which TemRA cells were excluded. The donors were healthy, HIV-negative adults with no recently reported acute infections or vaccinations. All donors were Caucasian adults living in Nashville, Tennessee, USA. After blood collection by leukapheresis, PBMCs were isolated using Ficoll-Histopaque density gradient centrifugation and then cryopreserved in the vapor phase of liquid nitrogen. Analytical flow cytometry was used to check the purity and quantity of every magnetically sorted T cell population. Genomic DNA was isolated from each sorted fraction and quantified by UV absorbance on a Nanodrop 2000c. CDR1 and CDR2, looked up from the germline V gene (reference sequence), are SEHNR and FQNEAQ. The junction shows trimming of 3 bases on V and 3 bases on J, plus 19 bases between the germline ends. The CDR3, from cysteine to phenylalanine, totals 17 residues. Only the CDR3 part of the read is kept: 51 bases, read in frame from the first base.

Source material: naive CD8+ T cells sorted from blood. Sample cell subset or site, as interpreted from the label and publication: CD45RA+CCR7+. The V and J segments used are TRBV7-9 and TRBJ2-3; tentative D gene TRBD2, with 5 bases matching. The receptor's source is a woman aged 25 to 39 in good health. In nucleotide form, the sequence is TGTGCCAGCAGCTTGTTTCGCGGCAGGACGGGAACAGATACGCAGTATTTT. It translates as CASSLFRGRTGTDTQYF.